This T cell receptor beta chain was observed in a study of CD8 T cells in ankylosing spondylitis. Study conclusions and caveats: Made up of eight highly homologous variants, a TCR beta motif appeared characteristic of ankylosing spondylitis blood. The clones that were linked to disease were reported to be significantly enriched in matched synovial fluid samples from ankylosing spondylitis patients. CD8+ disease-linked clones were present at relatively low frequencies in blood.

TCR beta libraries were made by quantitative 5'-RACE with molecular barcodes. Via MiXCR, TCRdb re-called the 5' RACE reads, giving one row per CDR3 protein. The profile shows around 440,000 distinct CDR3 sequences, about 15% of them singletons. Looked up from germline, CDR1 is SNHLY and CDR2 is FYNNEI. The CDR3 has 15 amino acids. The V end was cut by 5 bases, the J end by 0 bases, with 11 bases between. This clonotype has just a few counts. The target antigen is unknown. The sequenced sample was blood, either unsorted or a sorted T cell fraction (not recorded which). This clonotype originated in a male donor with ankylosing spondylitis. The chain couples TRBV2 to TRBJ1-3; D gene uncertain. CDR3 sequence (DNA): TGTGCCAGCAGTCGAGAAAGCAGCTCTGGAAACACCATATATTTT. Protein sequence: CASSRESSSGNTIYF.